Shown below are 2 T cell receptor beta chains from a single sample sequenced in a study of cytomegalovirus exposure and HLA in healthy donors. Generated by immunoSEQ multiplex PCR, the TCRdb table keeps only in-frame clones and is missing some. Here the sample spans about 88,000 clones, 84% being singletons. The sample consisted of PBMCs. These receptors came from a woman between 18 and 29 years old in good health and CMV-seropositive.

This chain uses TRBV10-2 with TRBJ1-5; tentatively, D is TRBD1 (5 bases). The CDR3 consists of 14 residues. V was trimmed by 0 bases and J by 6 bases, leaving 9 bases between them. The germline gives CDR1 WSHSY, CDR2 SAAADI. The chain's CDR3 is CASSESGGTQPQHF. CDR3 DNA sequence: TGCGCCAGCAGTGAGTCAGGAGGGACTCAGCCCCAGCATTTT.

This clone was observed a single time. The genes are TRBV7-9 and TRBJ2-6; 7 bases match TRBD1. The V and J ends lost 4 bases and 0 bases, in that order; junction bases with no gene match: 9. The CDR3 totals 18 residues. Germline V CDR1 and CDR2: SEHNR, FQNEAQ (reference sequence). The CDR3: CASSSLKGATSGANVLTF. CDR3 DNA sequence: TGTGCCAGCAGCTCCCTGAAGGGGGCGACCTCTGGGGCCAACGTCCTGACTTTC.